This T cell receptor (beta chain) comes out of a study of CD8 T cells in ankylosing spondylitis. Trimming cost V 4 bases and J 4 bases, with 8 bases left between them. The CDR3 length is 13 residues. Per germline, CDR1 DFQATT and CDR2 SNEGSKA (reference sequence). In making TCR beta libraries, quantitative 5'-RACE with molecular barcodes was used. TCRdb called the 5' RACE reads again in MiXCR, with one record for every CDR3 protein. Among 100,000 to 150,000 distinct CDR3 sequences listed, 15% to 20% were seen once. Study-level findings and limits: Before this, some motif variants had been reported in reactive arthritis synovial fluid and blood. For ankylosing spondylitis blood, a TCR beta motif of under ten highly homologous variants appeared characteristic. As reported, disease-linked clones showed significant enrichment in matched ankylosing spondylitis synovial fluid.

This clonotype was counted a single time. Its antigen is as yet unknown. The rearrangement joins TRBV20-1 to TRBJ2-6; D unresolved. The sample was blood, either unsorted or a sorted T cell fraction (not recorded which). This clonotype originated in a male donor with ankylosing spondylitis. The CDR3 nucleotides are TGCAGTGCTACCCTTCTAGGGGCCAACGTCCTGACTTTC. It translates to CSATLLGANVLTF.